This TCR beta chain is from a study of beta chain features in type 1 diabetes. Study summary: Patients shared similar age, gender and cell yields with healthy donors.

This clone was detected only a few times. Its specificity is unknown. TCRB transcripts that were expressed got sequenced, as all of the isolated RNA had been reverse transcribed. Produced via immunoSEQ multiplex PCR; TCRdb's table is partial and in-frame only. In the table there are fewer than 150,000 clones, less than 8.5% of which are singletons. Study-level results: Individuals with type 1 diabetes displayed fewer insertions and more deletions at VDJ junctions.

CDR1 is SGHRS and CDR2 is YFSETQ in the germline V gene. The V gene end was trimmed by 0 bases and the J gene end by 4 bases; junction bases not matched to a gene: 1. The CDR3 loop spans 14 amino acids. V and J are TRBV5-1 and TRBJ2-5, with TRBD1 matching over 9 bases. Source material: central memory CD4+ T cells from blood. This clonotype was sampled from a woman under 40 in good health. The CDR3 sequence: CASSLGGQGETQYF. CDR3 nucleotide sequence: TGCGCCAGCAGCTTGGGGGGACAGGGAGAGACCCAGTACTTC. The full variable domain, completed using reference TRBV5-1 and TRBJ2-5, is KAGVTQTPRYLIKTRGQQVTLSCSPISGHRSVSWYQQTPGQGLQFLFEYFSETQRNKGNFPGRFSGRQFSNSRSEMNVSTLELGDSALYLCASSLGGQGETQYFGPGTRLLVL.